Listed below are T cell receptor beta chains from one sample, sequenced in a study of T-cell memory formation after mild COVID-19. TCRdb independently ran MiXCR on the 5' RACE reads; one entry per CDR3 protein. This sample yields roughly 100,000 distinct CDR3 sequences, of which less than 15% are seen a single time; around two fifths belongs to the top ten. Source material: PBMCs or a T cell subset sorted from them (not recorded which). These receptor sequences come from a man between 18 and 29 years old who had mild COVID-19 (a few samples of this study predate the infection). Cell type and time point are not known. Both conserved end residues are part of each CDR3. The order of the fields is clone size, J gene, D gene, V gene, CDR3 DNA, CDR3 protein. D genes are given only for firm matches. Size is stated for part of the rows, as once, few or many counts, or as a class when the clone is expanded.

- | TRBJ2-7 | - | TRBV7-9 | TGTGCCAGCAGCTTACCCTCTGCTCTCTACGAGCAGTACTTC | CASSLPSALYEQYF
few | TRBJ1-2 | - | TRBV15 | TGTGCCACCAGCAGCGAGGGGCAGGGACGGGGCTACACCTTC | CATSSEGQGRGYTF
few | TRBJ2-7 | - | TRBV6-1 | TGTGCCAGCAGTGAAGGGACGGACTACGAGCAGTACTTC | CASSEGTDYEQYF
few | TRBJ2-7 | TRBD1 | TRBV19 | TGTGCCAGTAGTATCGGGACAGGAACCTACGAGCAGTACTTC | CASSIGTGTYEQYF
- | TRBJ2-2 | - | TRBV10-3 | TGTGCCACCGGGTGGGTACAGGGCGCCACCGGGGAGCTGTTTTTT | CATGWVQGATGELFF
few | TRBJ1-5 | TRBD1 | TRBV9 | TGTGCCAGCAGCGTAGCAGGGGGCTCTGGTCAGCCCCAGCATTTT | CASSVAGGSGQPQHF
few | TRBJ1-2 | - | TRBV20-1 | TGCAGTGCTAGAGAAGAGGGGGGGAATGGCTACACCTTC | CSAREEGGNGYTF
few | TRBJ2-3 | - | TRBV5-1 | TGCGCCAGCAGCTTCAGGGGCCCAGATACGCAGTATTTT | CASSFRGPDTQYF
- | TRBJ2-1 | TRBD1 | TRBV2 | TGTGCCAGCAGTGGACAGGGGGCCCGCAATGAGCAGTTCTTC | CASSGQGARNEQFF
few | TRBJ2-1 | TRBD2 | TRBV27 | TGTGCCAGCACCAGGCGGGGGGGCCTAGGTGAGCAGTTCTTC | CASTRRGGLGEQFF
many | TRBJ2-3 | TRBD2 | TRBV7-9 | TGTGCCAGCACCTTGGCTCTAGCGGGGGGAGATACGCAGTATTTT | CASTLALAGGDTQYF
few | TRBJ2-7 | - | TRBV7-2 | TGTGCCAGCAGCCAAAGTTGGGGGTATTCCTACGAGCAGTACTTC | CASSQSWGYSYEQYF
- | TRBJ1-3 | - | TRBV6-5 | TGTGCCAGCAGCCGCCAAGACTCTGGAAACACCATATATTTT | CASSRQDSGNTIYF
few | TRBJ1-2 | - | TRBV9 | TGTGCCAGCAGCCCCCGGGACATCCTGTCCTATGGCTACACCTTC | CASSPRDILSYGYTF
- | TRBJ2-3 | TRBD2 | TRBV5-1 | TGCGCCAGCAGCTCCCGGCGGGGGGGCGCAGATACGCAGTATTTT | CASSSRRGGADTQYF
- | TRBJ2-2 | - | TRBV27 | TGTGCCAGCAGTAGAGGGAGCACCGGGGAGCTGTTTTTT | CASSRGSTGELFF
many | TRBJ2-3 | - | TRBV12-3/TRBV12-4 | TGTGCCAGCAGTTGGGTCGGCTTCACAGATACGCAGTATTTT | CASSWVGFTDTQYF
few | TRBJ1-1 | - | TRBV7-9 | TGTGCCAGCAGCGCGCCCAGTTTCTGGCGGACTGAAGCTTTCTTT | CASSAPSFWRTEAFF
few | TRBJ1-4 | TRBD1 | TRBV7-6 | TGTGCCAGCAGTTTTTCGGGGACAGGGGTTGAAAAACTGTTTTTT | CASSFSGTGVEKLFF
- | TRBJ2-6 | - | TRBV5-4 | TGTGCCAGCAGCTTTCAGGGCCCTCTCTCTGGGGCCAACGTCCTGACTTTC | CASSFQGPLSGANVLTF
few | TRBJ2-1 | TRBD2 | TRBV4-3 | TGCGCCAGCAGCCCGGAGCGGGGGATCAATGAGCAGTTCTTC | CASSPERGINEQFF
- | TRBJ2-1 | TRBD1 | TRBV5-1 | TGCGCCAGCAGAAAAACAGGGGGACCATACAATGAGCAGTTCTTC | CASRKTGGPYNEQFF
- | TRBJ1-6 | - | TRBV12-3/TRBV12-4 | TGTGCCAGCAGTTGGGGGGGGTCCAATTCACCCCTCCACTTT | CASSWGGSNSPLHF
few | TRBJ2-3 | - | TRBV7-2 | TGTGCCAGCAGCTTACTGACCTCAGATACGCAGTATTTT | CASSLLTSDTQYF
few | TRBJ1-5 | - | TRBV27 | TGTGCCAGCAGTTACGCAGGCAATCAGCCCCAGCATTTT | CASSYAGNQPQHF
- | TRBJ2-7 | - | TRBV19 | TGTGCCAGTAGTGTGGTCGTGGGCGCTAACTACGAGCAGTACTTC | CASSVVVGANYEQYF
- | TRBJ2-5 | TRBD1 | TRBV5-6 | TGTGCCAGCAGCTTCGACAGGGGCCAAGAGACCCAGTACTTC | CASSFDRGQETQYF
- | TRBJ2-2 | - | TRBV9 | TGTGCCAGCAGCGTAGAATGGCTAGCCGTCACCGGGGAGCTGTTTTTT | CASSVEWLAVTGELFF